Included here is one T cell receptor (beta chain) sequence, with context. Antigen: not known. In germline, CDR1 is MNHNY, CDR2 SVGAGI (reference sequence). V lost 4 bases to trimming and J lost 14 bases; unmatched junction nucleotides: 5. The CDR3 sequence is 11 residues long. Libraries were prepared by immunoSEQ multiplex PCR; TCRdb keeps only in-frame clonotypes and omits some of them. Among tens of thousands of clones listed, about 80% were seen once. The record originates from a study of radiotherapy plus CTLA-4 blockade in lung cancer. For the study at large: Objective response rate was around 20%; disease control rate, around 30%. Study conclusions and caveats: Response, reportedly, was best predicted by interferon-beta along with early blood T cell clone dynamics. After treatment with radiotherapy plus ipilimumab, TCR clones that came from the tumor expanded in blood.

Those patients who had chemo-refractory metastatic non-small-cell lung cancer were given focal radiation along with CTLA-4 blockade through ipilimumab. This sequence was found in a human donor with non-small cell lung cancer who had a complete response to radiotherapy plus ipilimumab. This chain connects TRBV6-6 to TRBJ2-3; 8 positions agree with TRBD2. Source: peripheral blood, taken from a patient treated with radiotherapy plus ipilimumab. The CDR3 is CASSSGTSVYF. CDR3 coding DNA: TGTGCCAGCAGTTCCGGGACTAGTGTGTATTTT.